The source of this T cell receptor (beta chain) is a study of T-cell reconstitution after alpha-beta-depleted transplantation in children listed by TCRdb under 2016. Background for the entire study: T-cell immune reconstitution after TCRalphabeta/CD19-depleted allogeneic hematopoietic cell transplantation in children was quantitatively tracked in the study by means of TCR repertoire profiling.

The library was built by means of PCR. Sequencing took place on an Illumina HiSeq 2500. TCR libraries were prepared with molecular barcoding, using unique molecular identifiers to normalize TCRbeta repertoire quantification. TCRdb cleaned the public reads at Q25 with fastp, built clones with MiXCR and kept in-frame beta chains. Rows are unified per CDR3 protein, each entry keeping the most common DNA and genes. This sample lists 600,000 to 700,000 distinct CDR3 sequences; about 12% were detected once. The leading ten clones occupy 0.79% of the sample. Explained via the paper, the treatment or condition label denotes: allogeneic hematopoietic cell transplantation with graft depleted of TCRalphabeta T cells and CD19 B cells. The children who served as transplant recipients had been given grafts of TCRalphabeta/CD19-depleted allogeneic hematopoietic cells. For this clonotype: What this receptor recognizes is not known. No base qualities exist here, and no much larger clone lies one base off it.

Study-level results and caveats: In some patients, high TCRbeta diversity at day 60 was attributed to recipient T cells and intrathymic progenitors that had survived conditioning. Hyperexpanded clone frequencies declined over subsequent months; after one year, T-cell counts and TCRbeta diversity were mostly attributed to newly produced T cells. Apparently early alphabetaT-cell count recovery about two months after transplant reportedly relied on only several hundred rapidly expanded clones derived from non-depleted graft cells.

Taken from cysteine to phenylalanine, the CDR3 has 15 residues. Kept here is only the CDR3 DNA, which spans 45 bases and is read in frame from base 1. The V end gives up 3 bases and the J end 6 bases, leaving 10 bases in the junction not matched to a gene. Based on the germline V gene, the CDR1 and CDR2 sequences are MDHEN and SYDVKM. The chain was built from TRBV28 and TRBJ2-7; 8 central nucleotides agree with TRBD2. Sequenced here: PBMCs, sampled before TCRalphabeta/CD19-depleted stem cell transplant. This TCR derives from a girl aged 2 to 9 with congenital amegakaryocytic thrombocytopenia, due to receive a stem cell transplant. The CDR3 region: CASSFTRSGRGEQYF. The sequenced DNA: TGTGCCAGCAGTTTTACCAGAAGCGGGAGAGGCGAGCAGTACTTC.